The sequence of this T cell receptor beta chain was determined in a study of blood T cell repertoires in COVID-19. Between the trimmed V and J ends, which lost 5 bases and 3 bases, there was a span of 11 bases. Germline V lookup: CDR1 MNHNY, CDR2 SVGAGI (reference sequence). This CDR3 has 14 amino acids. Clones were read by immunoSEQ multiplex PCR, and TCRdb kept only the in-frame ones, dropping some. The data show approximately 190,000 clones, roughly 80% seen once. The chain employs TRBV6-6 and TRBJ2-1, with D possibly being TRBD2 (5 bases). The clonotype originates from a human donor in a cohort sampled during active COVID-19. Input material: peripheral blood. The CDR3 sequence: CASSNRRDYNEQFF. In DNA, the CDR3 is TGTGCCAGCAGTAACCGCCGGGACTACAATGAGCAGTTCTTC.